What follows describes a single TCR beta chain. This entry comes from a study of blood T cell repertoires in COVID-19. Study summary: PBMCs, B-cell-depleted T cells, or T cells were the source of the cDNA or gDNA that made up the material.

As processed by the authors: Amplification of reference gene primers provided the estimated nucleated cell counts. The assay was immunoSEQ multiplex PCR, and TCRdb's table has in-frame clones only and misses some. The D gene and trimming were derived from the DNA, and the V and J assignments and clone size from that table. There are some 95,000 clones in the sample; approximately 90% occur only once, and about 2.5% lies in the top ten. The CDR3 has 13 amino acids. Trimming removed 6 bases at V and 4 bases at J, with 13 bases between. CDR1 is MDHEN and CDR2 is SYDVKM in the germline V gene. The receptor was isolated from a human donor with active COVID-19. The donor label of this sample is uncertain. V usage is TRBV28 and J usage is TRBJ2-7; D gene uncertain. Specimen: peripheral blood. The CDR3, as DNA: TGTGCCAGCAGCCCGATAAGCAGGTACGAGCAGTACTTC. Its translation is CASSPISRYEQYF.